Below, one TCR beta chain is given with its context. Its recognized antigen is unknown. Per-base quality was not reported, and no clone a single base away is much larger than it. V gives up 3 bases and J gives up 1 base, and the segment between their germline ends measures 9 bases. From cysteine to phenylalanine, the CDR3 is 14 amino acids long. The read is trimmed to its CDR3 DNA, 42 bases read in frame from base 1. According to the germline V gene, CDR1 reads WSHSY and CDR2 reads SAAADI. The sample's time point label is to be understood as: individuals recovered from natural SARS-CoV-2 infection. This sample was included in a study of Ad26.COV2.S vaccination and SARS-CoV-2 variants (dated by TCRdb to the early 2020s). General notes on the study: Sequencing of the TCRbeta repertoire served to evaluate the specificity and breadth of SARS-CoV-2-reactive T cell receptors following Ad26.COV2.S vaccination. A total of some 30 samples were included in the TCR-sequenced set, comprising approximately 20 Ad26.COV2.S vaccine recipients, 5 placebo recipients and 8 SARS-CoV-2 convalescent individuals. Broad study findings and their caveats: The authors noted that the TCR breadth and depth analyses may have underestimated total T cell responses. Higher spike-specific TCR breadth was observed in Ad26.COV2.S recipients than in placebo recipients (P = 0.0014). After vaccination, spike-specific CD8+ and CD4+ T cell responses were reported to show substantial breadth. Non-spike TCR breadth was comparable between vaccine and placebo recipients, consistent with the vaccine containing only spike.

The immunoSEQ Assay was the method used to sequence TCRbeta CDR3 regions. After extraction, genomic DNA underwent amplification by bias-controlled multiplex PCR, followed by high-throughput sequencing. The published analysis was carried out like this. Collapsing and filtering of sequences were performed to quantify the absolute abundance of each unique TCRbeta CDR3 region. T cell fraction was estimated by normalizing TCRbeta template counts to usable DNA, with usable DNA measured through amplification of reference genes found in all nucleated cells. Repertoire TCRs were annotated as SARS-CoV-2-specific by exact matching of V gene, CDR3 amino acid sequence and J gene to a known reactive TCR set. MIRA supplied the reference SARS-CoV-2 TCR set, which was filtered for enrichment in COVID-19-positive ImmuneCODE repertoires so that public or cross-reactive TCRs were removed. Drawing on the MIRA antigens, annotated TCRs were analysed further at the level of specific ORF or position within ORF. Breadth was defined as annotated unique rearrangements over total unique productive rearrangements; depth was the summed frequency of those rearrangements. Two-sided Wilcoxon rank-sum tests were used to compare TCR breadth between groups. TCRdb retrieved this table from immuneACCESS and kept in-frame rearrangements only. Not all clones are present; in checked studies, unresolved V genes account for under half, and no reason is known for the remainder. That table furnishes V, J and clone size, whereas the DNA furnished D and trimming. The sample table lists approximately 400,000 clones, around 92% of them with a count of one. Clones ranked in the top ten supply roughly 3.9% of the sample.

Recombination connected TRBV10-2 to TRBJ1-1; no confident D gene assignment can be made. The source of this sequence is a human donor who had recovered from COVID-19. This specimen consisted of peripheral blood, obtained after recovery from COVID-19. The CDR3 reads CASSDGQENTEAFF. DNA sequence: TGCGCCAGCAGTGACGGGCAGGAGAACACTGAAGCTTTCTTT.